This TCR beta chain derives from a study of tissue T cells after allogeneic stem cell transplantation. Sequencing was performed with immunoSEQ multiplex PCR; in TCRdb, only in-frame clones are kept and a portion is missing. The sample comprises around 10,000 clones, 45% of which are singletons, and 6.5% to 8.5% rests with the top ten. As concerns this clone: Gene names refer to mouse genes. The CDR3 is cut off 1 residue early in the read; its end comes from the germline J gene.

This CDR3 has 14 amino acids. Trimming stripped 1 base from V and 0 bases from J, with 8 bases between. The V gene's germline CDR1 is GFQATS and CDR2 STVNSAI. Specified time point: mouse harvest day 7 after allogeneic transplant. Tail vein injection delivered 10^7 T-cell-depleted bone marrow cells and 10^6 splenic CD5+ T cells. The receptor comes from a female BALB/c mouse given C57BL/6 T cells with graft-versus-host disease after an allogeneic hematopoietic cell transplant. Sequencing input: gut tissue. This chain links TRBV20 with TRBJ2-3; D gene unclear. This CDR3 reads CGARVQYSAETLYF. The CDR3 bases that were read are TGTGGTGCTAGGGTGCAGTATAGTGCAGAAACGCTGTAT. The full variable domain, rest sourced from reference TRBV20 and TRBJ2-3, is GALVYQYPRRTICKSGTSMRMECQAVGFQATSVAWYRQSPQKTFELIALSTVNSAIKYEQNFTQEKFPISHPNLSFSSMTVLNAYLEDRGLYLCGARVQYSAETLYFGSGTRLTVL.